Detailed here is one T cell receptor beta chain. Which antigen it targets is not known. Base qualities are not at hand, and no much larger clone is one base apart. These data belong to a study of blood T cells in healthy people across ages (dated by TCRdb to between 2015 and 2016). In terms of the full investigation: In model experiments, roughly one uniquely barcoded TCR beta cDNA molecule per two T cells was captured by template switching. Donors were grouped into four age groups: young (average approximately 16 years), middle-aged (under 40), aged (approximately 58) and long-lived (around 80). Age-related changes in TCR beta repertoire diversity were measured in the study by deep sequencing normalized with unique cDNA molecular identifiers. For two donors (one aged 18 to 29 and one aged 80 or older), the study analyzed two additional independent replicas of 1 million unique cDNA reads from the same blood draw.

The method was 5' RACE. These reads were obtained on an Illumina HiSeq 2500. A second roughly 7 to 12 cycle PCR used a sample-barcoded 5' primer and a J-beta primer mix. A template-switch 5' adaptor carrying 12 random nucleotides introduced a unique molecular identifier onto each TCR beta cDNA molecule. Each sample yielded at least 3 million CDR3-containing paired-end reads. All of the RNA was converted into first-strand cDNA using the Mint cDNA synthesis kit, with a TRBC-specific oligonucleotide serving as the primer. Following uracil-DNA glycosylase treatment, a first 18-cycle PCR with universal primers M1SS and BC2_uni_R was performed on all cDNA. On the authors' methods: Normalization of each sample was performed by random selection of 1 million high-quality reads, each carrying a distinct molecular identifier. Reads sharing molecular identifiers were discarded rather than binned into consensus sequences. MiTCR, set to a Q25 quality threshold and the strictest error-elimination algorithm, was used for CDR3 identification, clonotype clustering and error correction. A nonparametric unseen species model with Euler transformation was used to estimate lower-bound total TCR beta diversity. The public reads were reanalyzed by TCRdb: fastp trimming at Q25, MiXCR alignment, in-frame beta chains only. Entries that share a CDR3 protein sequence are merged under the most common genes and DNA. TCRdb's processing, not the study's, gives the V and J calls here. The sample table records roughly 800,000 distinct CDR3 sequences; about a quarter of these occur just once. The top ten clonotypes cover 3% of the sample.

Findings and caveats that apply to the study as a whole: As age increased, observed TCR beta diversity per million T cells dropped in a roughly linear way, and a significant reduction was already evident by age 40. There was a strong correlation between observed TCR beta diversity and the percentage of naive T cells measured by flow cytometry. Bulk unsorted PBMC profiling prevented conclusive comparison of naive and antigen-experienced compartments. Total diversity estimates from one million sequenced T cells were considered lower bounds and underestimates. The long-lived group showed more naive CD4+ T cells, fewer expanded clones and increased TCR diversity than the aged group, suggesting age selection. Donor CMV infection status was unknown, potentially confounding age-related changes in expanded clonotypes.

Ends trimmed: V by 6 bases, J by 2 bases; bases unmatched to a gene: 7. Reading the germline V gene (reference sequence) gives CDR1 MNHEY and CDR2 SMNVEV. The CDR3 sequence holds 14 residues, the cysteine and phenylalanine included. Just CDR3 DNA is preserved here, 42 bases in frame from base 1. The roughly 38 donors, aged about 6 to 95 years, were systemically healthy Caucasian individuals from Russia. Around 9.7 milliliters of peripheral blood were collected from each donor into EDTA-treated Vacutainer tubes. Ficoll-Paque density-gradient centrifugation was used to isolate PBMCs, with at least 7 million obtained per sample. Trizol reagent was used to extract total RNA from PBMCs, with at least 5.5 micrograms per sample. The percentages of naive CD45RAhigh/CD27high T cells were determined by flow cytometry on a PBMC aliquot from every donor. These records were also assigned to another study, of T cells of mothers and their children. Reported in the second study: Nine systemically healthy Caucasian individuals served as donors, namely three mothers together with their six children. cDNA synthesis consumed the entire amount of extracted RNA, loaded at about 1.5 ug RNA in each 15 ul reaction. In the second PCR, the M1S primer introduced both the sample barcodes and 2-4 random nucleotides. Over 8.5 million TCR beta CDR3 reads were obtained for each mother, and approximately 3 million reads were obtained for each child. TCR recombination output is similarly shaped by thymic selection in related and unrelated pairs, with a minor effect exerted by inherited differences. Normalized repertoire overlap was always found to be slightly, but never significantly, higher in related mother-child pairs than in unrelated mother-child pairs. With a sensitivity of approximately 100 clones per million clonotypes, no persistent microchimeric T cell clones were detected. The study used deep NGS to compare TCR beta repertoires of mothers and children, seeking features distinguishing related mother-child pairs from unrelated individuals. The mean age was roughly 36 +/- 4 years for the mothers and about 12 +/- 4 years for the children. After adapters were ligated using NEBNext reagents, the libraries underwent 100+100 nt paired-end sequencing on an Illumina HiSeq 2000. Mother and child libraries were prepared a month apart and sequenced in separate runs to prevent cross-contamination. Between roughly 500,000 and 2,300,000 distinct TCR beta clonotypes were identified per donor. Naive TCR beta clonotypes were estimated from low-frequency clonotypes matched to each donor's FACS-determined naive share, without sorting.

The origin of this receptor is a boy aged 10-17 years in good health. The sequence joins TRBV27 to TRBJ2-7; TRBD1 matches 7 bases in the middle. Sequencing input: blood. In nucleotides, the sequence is TGTGCCAGCAGGCCATTCACAGGGGCCTACGAGCAGTACTTC. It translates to CASRPFTGAYEQYF.